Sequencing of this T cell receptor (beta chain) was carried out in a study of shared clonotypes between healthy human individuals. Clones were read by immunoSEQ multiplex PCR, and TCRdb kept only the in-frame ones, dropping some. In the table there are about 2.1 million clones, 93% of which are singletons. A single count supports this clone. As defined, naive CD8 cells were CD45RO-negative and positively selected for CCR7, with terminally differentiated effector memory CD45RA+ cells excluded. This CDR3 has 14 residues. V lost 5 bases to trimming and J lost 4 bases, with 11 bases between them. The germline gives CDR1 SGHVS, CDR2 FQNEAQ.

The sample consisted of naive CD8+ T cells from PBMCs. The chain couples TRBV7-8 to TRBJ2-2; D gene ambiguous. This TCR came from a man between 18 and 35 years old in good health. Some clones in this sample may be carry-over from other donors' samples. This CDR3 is CASSRPTVTGELFF. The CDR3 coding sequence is TGTGCCAGCAGCCGACCGACGGTCACCGGGGAGCTGTTTTTT.